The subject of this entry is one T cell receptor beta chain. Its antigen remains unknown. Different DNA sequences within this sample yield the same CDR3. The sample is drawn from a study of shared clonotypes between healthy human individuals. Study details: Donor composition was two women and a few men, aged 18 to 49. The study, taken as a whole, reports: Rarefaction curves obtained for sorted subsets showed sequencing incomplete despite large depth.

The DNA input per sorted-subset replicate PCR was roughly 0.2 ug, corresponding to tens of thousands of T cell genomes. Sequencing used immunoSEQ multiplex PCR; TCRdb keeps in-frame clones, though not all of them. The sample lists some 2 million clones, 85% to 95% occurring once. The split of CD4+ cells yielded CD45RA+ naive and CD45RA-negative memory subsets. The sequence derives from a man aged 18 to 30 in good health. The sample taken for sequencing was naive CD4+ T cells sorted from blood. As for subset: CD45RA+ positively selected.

In nucleotides, the CDR3 is TGTGCCAGCTCACCGGGACTAGCAGGAGAGACCCAGTACTTC. Amino acids: CASSPGLAGETQYF. The chain carries TRBV18 and TRBJ2-5; 9 bases align to TRBD2. V lost 3 bases and J lost 4; bases outside the gene matches: 3. CDR3 length equals 14 residues. Per germline, CDR1 KGHSH and CDR2 LQKENI.